A selection of T cell receptor beta chains follows, all from one sample in a study of beta chain features in type 1 diabetes. The assay was immunoSEQ multiplex PCR, and TCRdb's table has in-frame clones only and misses some. The sample includes more than 100,000 clones, around 15% of them seen just once. The sample was central memory CD4+ T cells from blood. These receptors were obtained from a man aged 25-40 years with type 1 diabetes. Each CDR3 is given with its conserved first and last residue. Each record gives: J gene, V gene, clone size, D gene, CDR3 protein, CDR3 DNA. The D gene is left open where the match is weak. Expanded clones get a size class; other rows say once, few or many, or leave the size out.

j_gene: TRBJ2-1; v_gene: TRBV4-1; abundance: NA; d_gene: TRBD1; CDR3aa: CASSQDYGTGFYNEQFF; CDR3nt: TGCGCCAGCAGCCAAGATTACGGGACAGGCTTCTACAATGAGCAGTTCTTC
j_gene: TRBJ2-1; v_gene: TRBV29-1; abundance: NA; d_gene: NA; CDR3aa: CSGLNRGTYNEQFF; CDR3nt: TGCAGCGGGCTTAATCGGGGCACCTACAATGAGCAGTTCTTC
j_gene: TRBJ2-1; v_gene: TRBV29-1; abundance: NA; d_gene: NA; CDR3aa: CSVFSGADYNEQFF; CDR3nt: TGCAGCGTTTTTTCAGGGGCGGATTACAATGAGCAGTTCTTC
j_gene: TRBJ2-5; v_gene: TRBV7-2; abundance: NA; d_gene: NA; CDR3aa: CASSLFGTQETQYF; CDR3nt: TGTGCCAGCAGCTTATTTGGGACACAAGAGACCCAGTACTTC
j_gene: TRBJ1-2; v_gene: TRBV6-6; abundance: few; d_gene: TRBD1; CDR3aa: CASSSPRDRVRGYTF; CDR3nt: TGTGCCAGCAGTTCCCCCCGGGACAGGGTACGAGGCTACACCTTC
j_gene: TRBJ2-3; v_gene: TRBV7-2; abundance: few; d_gene: TRBD2; CDR3aa: CASSSGLAGRADTQYF; CDR3nt: TGTGCCAGCAGCTCGGGACTAGCGGGGAGGGCAGATACGCAGTATTTT
j_gene: TRBJ2-7; v_gene: TRBV6-1; abundance: NA; d_gene: NA; CDR3aa: CASRERYTSYEQYF; CDR3nt: TGTGCCAGCAGGGAGAGATACACCTCCTACGAGCAGTACTTC
j_gene: TRBJ2-1; v_gene: TRBV9; abundance: many; d_gene: TRBD2; CDR3aa: CASSVVPSGGSRNEQFF; CDR3nt: TGTGCCAGCAGCGTAGTACCTAGCGGGGGTTCCAGGAATGAGCAGTTCTTC
j_gene: TRBJ2-3; v_gene: TRBV6-5; abundance: few; d_gene: NA; CDR3aa: CASNGGASTDTQYF; CDR3nt: TGTGCCAGCAACGGAGGGGCGAGCACAGATACGCAGTATTTT
j_gene: TRBJ2-6; v_gene: TRBV7-9; abundance: few; d_gene: NA; CDR3aa: CASSLGTAGANVLTF; CDR3nt: TGTGCCAGCAGCTTAGGTACAGCTGGGGCCAACGTCCTGACTTTC
j_gene: TRBJ2-3; v_gene: TRBV6-5; abundance: NA; d_gene: NA; CDR3aa: CASSPRDGVTDTQYF; CDR3nt: TGTGCCAGCAGTCCCAGGGACGGAGTCACAGATACGCAGTATTTT
j_gene: TRBJ1-2; v_gene: TRBV9; abundance: few; d_gene: TRBD1; CDR3aa: CASSQPIPGQKNYGYTF; CDR3nt: TGTGCCAGCAGCCAACCAATTCCGGGACAGAAAAACTATGGCTACACCTTC
j_gene: TRBJ1-3; v_gene: TRBV2; abundance: few; d_gene: NA; CDR3aa: CASSDQLLSGNTIYF; CDR3nt: TGTGCCAGCAGTGATCAGTTACTCTCTGGAAACACCATATATTTT
j_gene: TRBJ2-1; v_gene: TRBV7-3; abundance: few; d_gene: NA; CDR3aa: CASSPQGRGIDNEQFF; CDR3nt: TGTGCCAGCAGCCCCCAGGGCAGGGGAATAGACAATGAGCAGTTCTTC
j_gene: TRBJ2-1; v_gene: TRBV6-1; abundance: once; d_gene: NA; CDR3aa: CASSARLAGEFF; CDR3nt: TGTGCCAGCAGTGCCAGACTAGCAGGGGAGTTCTTC
j_gene: TRBJ2-5; v_gene: TRBV11-2; abundance: NA; d_gene: TRBD1; CDR3aa: CASSLRQGNQETQYF; CDR3nt: TGTGCCAGCAGCTTACGACAGGGCAACCAAGAGACCCAGTACTTC
j_gene: TRBJ2-3; v_gene: TRBV7-8; abundance: many; d_gene: TRBD1; CDR3aa: CASSDPRQGMRDTQYF; CDR3nt: TGTGCCAGCAGCGACCCCCGACAGGGGATGAGAGATACGCAGTATTTT
j_gene: TRBJ2-3; v_gene: TRBV11-2; abundance: few; d_gene: NA; CDR3aa: CASSLVPYDQLVDTQYF; CDR3nt: TGTGCCAGCAGCTTAGTCCCCTATGATCAGCTGGTAGATACGCAGTATTTT